The rows below give T cell receptor beta chains drawn from one sample of a study of blood T cell repertoires in COVID-19. Generated by immunoSEQ multiplex PCR, the TCRdb table keeps only in-frame clones and is missing some. The sample holds approximately 260,000 clones, less than 85% seen once. Sequencing was done on a sample of peripheral blood. These receptors came from a woman older than 75 with active or convalescent COVID-19. The conserved cysteine and the conserved F or W are not part of the CDR3 here.

TRBJ2-5,TRBV5-1,ASSATSGGETQY
TRBJ1-3,TRBV11-2,ASSGQSSGNTIY
TRBJ2-5,TRBV28,ASSLGARGRQETQY
TRBJ1-4,TRBV27,ASSWGGRDGEKLF
TRBJ1-2,TRBV28,ASSPPDYGYT
TRBJ2-5,TRBV15,ATSRAPGTKETQY
TRBJ2-7,TRBV7-9,ASSFGVGVSYEQY
TRBJ2-2,TRBV9,ASSGLAQNTGELF
TRBJ2-1,TRBV5-1,ASSSWTSGAYNEQF
TRBJ2-7,TRBV14,ASSLAYEQY
TRBJ1-2,TRBV7-9,ASSTSRGNYGYT
TRBJ1-3,TRBV5-1,ASSETGTRIGNTIY
TRBJ1-5,TRBV30,AWSTGTNQPQH
TRBJ2-3,TRBV5-8,ASTLDSGGTDTQY
TRBJ2-7,TRBV7-8,ASSLADPSGPYEQY
TRBJ2-7,TRBV11-2,ASSFTATGGYEQY
TRBJ1-4,TRBV10-3,AISEGRDGEKLF
TRBJ1-2,TRBV28,ASSRGQGRYGYT
TRBJ1-2,TRBV21-1,ASSRRQGVPDYGYT
TRBJ1-1,TRBV29-1,SVEDSTNTEAF
TRBJ1-1,TRBV7-9,ASSLVVRANTEAF
TRBJ2-1,TRBV5-1,ASSVGQSYNEQF